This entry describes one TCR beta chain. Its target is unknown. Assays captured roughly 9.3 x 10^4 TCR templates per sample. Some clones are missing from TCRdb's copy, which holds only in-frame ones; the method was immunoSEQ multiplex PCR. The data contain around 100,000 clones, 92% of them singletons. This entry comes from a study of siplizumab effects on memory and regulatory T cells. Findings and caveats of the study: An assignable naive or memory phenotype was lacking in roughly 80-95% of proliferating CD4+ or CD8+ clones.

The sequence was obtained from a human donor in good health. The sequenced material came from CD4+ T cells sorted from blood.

This CDR3 is CASSIRSWVSDLIEASTDTQYF. Here the CDR3 DNA reads TGTGCCAGCAGCATCCGAAGCTGGGTCAGCGATCTCATTGAAGCTAGCACAGATACGCAGTATTTT. The V and J genes are TRBV28 and TRBJ2-3; D ambiguous. The CDR3 has 22 residues. CDR1 MDHEN and CDR2 SYDVKM come from the germline V gene. V lost 6 bases and J lost 0, with 34 bases in between.